One sample yielded the 30 T cell receptor beta chains listed below, sequenced in a study of OX40 agonist ivuxolimab in advanced cancers. This table comes from immunoSEQ multiplex PCR, and its TCRdb copy is limited to in-frame clones, with some not included. The sample comprises around 100,000 clones, roughly 90% of which are singletons, and about 0.15% rests with the top ten. The source material was CD4+ or CD8+ T cells sorted from blood, sampled in a trial of the OX40 agonist ivuxolimab. The receptors come from an adult with an advanced solid tumor such as melanoma, head and neck, liver or kidney cancer.

The table lists this clone with a count of one. Other DNA sequences of this sample code for an identical CDR3. The rearrangement uses TRBV7-8 and TRBJ1-1; D remains ambiguous. Trimming left V 5 bases short and J 1 base short, with 8 bases between. The CDR3 runs to 13 residues. Germline V gives CDR1 SGHVS, CDR2 FQNEAQ. CDR3 DNA: TGTGCCAGCAGCCGCGGTGGGAACACTGAAGCTTTCTTT. This gives the protein CASSRGGNTEAFF.

The chain employs TRBV2 and TRBJ2-3; D perhaps matches TRBD1 (6 bases). Germline V gives CDR1 SNHLY, CDR2 FYNNEI. Trimming left V 7 bases short and J 4 bases short, with 9 bases between. The CDR3 is 12 residues long. CDR3 amino acids: CASNRDADTQYF. CDR3 coding DNA: TGTGCCAGCAACAGGGACGCAGATACGCAGTATTTT.

This chain joins TRBV2 and TRBJ2-7; perhaps TRBD2 as D (5 bases). V was shortened by 8 bases and J by 2 bases, with 7 bases between the two germline ends. The CDR3 runs to 11 residues. The germline CDR1 and CDR2 sequences are SNHLY and FYNNEI. This CDR3 reads CASREAYEQYF. The DNA for the CDR3 is TGTGCCAGCCGGGAAGCCTACGAGCAGTACTTC.

This sequence joins TRBV11-3 and TRBJ1-1; D gene ambiguous. CDR3 length: 13 residues. Germline V CDR1 and CDR2: SGHNT, YENEEA. The V end was cut by 6 bases, the J end by 1 base, with 9 bases between. The CDR3 region is CASSPAWNTEAFF. As DNA, the CDR3 is TGTGCCAGCAGTCCTGCATGGAACACTGAAGCTTTCTTT.

The chain combines TRBV5-1 with TRBJ1-1; D might be TRBD1 (5 bases). Germline-derived CDR1 and CDR2 are SGHRS and YFSETQ. V lost 0 bases to trimming and J lost 4 bases, with 16 bases between them. This CDR3 comprises 16 residues. The CDR3 DNA reads TGCGCCAGCAGCTTGGCCTCTGGGGGGTCCGGCACTGAAGCTTTCTTT. As protein: CASSLASGGSGTEAFF.

The chain recombines TRBV28 with TRBJ1-1; D unresolved. This CDR3 has 15 amino acids. V was trimmed by 5 bases and J by 0 bases, leaving 13 bases between them. Germline lookup yields CDR1 MDHEN and CDR2 SYDVKM. CDR3 DNA sequence: TGTGCCAGCAGTCCCCATCCTTACCTGAACACTGAAGCTTTCTTT. This encodes CASSPHPYLNTEAFF.

The chain recombines TRBV5-4 with TRBJ1-2; TRBD1 matches at 8 bases. The CDR3 loop spans 15 amino acids. Trimming removed 4 bases from V and 2 bases from J; junction bases left unmatched: 7. Germline values: CDR1 SGHNT, CDR2 YYREEE (reference sequence). The CDR3: CASSQEQGGNYGYTF. The CDR3 DNA reads as TGTGCCAGCAGCCAAGAACAGGGGGGGAACTATGGCTACACCTTC.

This CDR3 reads CASKPPGVSHHGTEAFF. The CDR3, as DNA: TGTGCCAGTAAGCCCCCGGGGGTCAGTCATCATGGAACTGAAGCTTTCTTT. V usage is TRBV19 and J usage is TRBJ1-1, with a possible D match to TRBD1 (5 bases). V shed 7 bases and J shed 5 bases, with 26 bases lying between them. This CDR3 has 17 amino acids. In germline, CDR1 is LNHDA, CDR2 SQIVND (reference sequence).

V and J are TRBV6-1 and TRBJ1-1; D remains ambiguous. CDR1 is MNHNS, CDR2 SASEGT, per germline. This CDR3 spans 15 amino acids. V lost 0 bases, J lost 6 bases, and 14 bases lay in between. In DNA, the CDR3 is TGTGCCAGCAGTGAAGCAGGGAGGGTGGGTGCTGAAGCTTTCTTT. This codes for CASSEAGRVGAEAFF.

The chain recombines TRBV2 with TRBJ2-5, with TRBD1 matching over 10 bases. The DNA end is a closer match to TRBJ2-7, so the J assignment may be wrong. The germline CDR1 and CDR2 sequences are SNHLY and FYNNEI. The CDR3 consists of 14 residues. The CDR3 region is CASTRTGGTYEQYF. The DNA for the CDR3 is TGTGCCAGCACTCGGACAGGGGGAACCTACGAGCAGTACTTC.

This clone has a handful of counts. This CDR3 is also generated by other DNA sequences in the sample. The chain carries TRBV6-1 and TRBJ1-2; D is unclear. V was clipped by 1 base and J by 3 bases, with 6 bases between them. CDR1 is MNHNS and CDR2 is SASEGT in the germline V gene. This CDR3 has 13 residues. The CDR3, as DNA: TGTGCCAGCAGTGAAGGCTGGTACTATGGCTACACCTTC. The encoded protein is CASSEGWYYGYTF.

There are a few counts of this clone. The chain links TRBV2 to TRBJ1-5; TRBD1 is a possible D gene (5 bases). Germline CDR1 SNHLY, CDR2 FYNNEI. The CDR3 sequence is 15 residues long. The V and J ends lost 3 bases and 4 bases respectively, with 13 bases between them. The CDR3 DNA reads as TGTGCCAGCAGTGACAGGGCAGCTGCAAATCAGCCCCAGCATTTT. Translated, it gives CASSDRAAANQPQHF.

This chain uses TRBV27 with TRBJ2-7; D is unclear. Trimming removed 5 bases at V and 9 bases at J, with 20 bases between. This CDR3 has 14 amino acids. Germline V CDR1 and CDR2: MNHEY, SMNVEV (reference sequence). This chain's CDR3 is CASSTAVAQRVQYF. The CDR3 bases are TGTGCCAGCAGTACGGCCGTGGCCCAACGAGTGCAGTACTTC.

The gene calls are TRBV10-1 and TRBJ2-7; maybe TRBD1 (5 bases). Between the trimmed V and J ends, which lost 4 bases and 6 bases, there was a span of 19 bases. In germline, CDR1 is WNHNN, CDR2 SYGVQD (reference sequence). The CDR3 covers 15 residues. The CDR3 is CASSVQQGGSVEQYF. The CDR3 DNA follows: TGCGCCAGCAGTGTCCAGCAGGGCGGTTCTGTCGAGCAGTACTTC.

V gene TRBV28 combines with J gene TRBJ2-7; D possibly uses TRBD1 or TRBD2 (5 bases each). CDR3 length: 12 amino acids. CDR1 and CDR2 from the germline V gene are MDHEN and SYDVKM. V was shortened by 6 bases and J by 3 bases, with 9 bases between the two germline ends. The CDR3 loop reads CASRGTVYEQYF. The DNA for the CDR3 is TGTGCCAGCAGAGGGACGGTCTACGAGCAGTACTTC.

As for this clone: Additional DNA sequences in this sample encode the identical CDR3. The chain employs TRBV19 and TRBJ2-1; 14 bases match TRBD2. This CDR3 region has 15 residues. The V gene's germline CDR1 is LNHDA and CDR2 SQIVND (reference sequence). Trimming cost V 4 bases and J 4 bases; bases outside gene matches: 0. The CDR3 nucleotides read TGTGCCAGTAGTAGGACTAGCGGGGGGTACAATGAGCAGTTCTTC. Its translation is CASSRTSGGYNEQFF.

V and J are TRBV30 and TRBJ2-7; D remains ambiguous. Germline CDR1 and CDR2: GTSNPN and SVGIG (reference sequence). Between the trimmed V and J ends, which lost 3 bases and 0 bases, there was a span of 6 bases. There are 12 residues in the CDR3. The CDR3, as DNA: TGTGCCTGGAGACAGAGCTCCTACGAGCAGTACTTC. This encodes CAWRQSSYEQYF. Full variable domain (missing parts from reference TRBV30 and TRBJ2-7): SQTIHQWPATLVQPVGSPLSLECTVEGTSNPNLYWYRQAAGRGLQLLFYSVGIGQISSEVPQNLSASRPQDRQFILSSKKLLLSDSGFYLCAWRQSSYEQYFGPGTRLTVT.

This clone was counted a few times. The chain employs TRBV7-3 and TRBJ1-3; 9 nucleotides match TRBD1. Germline V lookup: CDR1 SGHTA, CDR2 FQGTGA. The CDR3 runs to 14 residues. After removal of 8 bases from V and 4 bases from J, the junction contained 6 bases not matched to a gene. The CDR3 sequence: CASAQGTGGNTIYF. The CDR3 region has the DNA TGTGCCAGCGCGCAAGGGACAGGGGGAAACACCATATATTTT.

V and J are TRBV28 and TRBJ1-2, with TRBD1 matching 7 bases. After removal of 10 bases from V and 8 bases from J, the junction contained 10 bases not matched to a gene. The germline V gene encodes CDR1 MDHEN and CDR2 SYDVKM. The CDR3 consists of 12 residues. CDR3 protein: CATWEGAKGYTF. The DNA of the CDR3 is TGTGCCACGTGGGAGGGGGCAAAAGGCTACACCTTC.

The chain links TRBV6-1 to TRBJ1-1, with D possibly matching TRBD1 (5 bases). The V end lost 6 bases, the J end lost 3 bases, and 17 bases lay between the germline ends. The CDR3 is 15 residues long. Germline V gene data show CDR1 as MNHNS and CDR2 as SASEGT. This CDR3 is CASSPTGGRDTEAFF. The CDR3, as DNA: TGTGCCAGCAGCCCTACTGGGGGTAGGGACACTGAAGCTTTCTTT.

The chain has TRBV7-9 and TRBJ2-1; D gene ambiguous. V was pared by 0 bases and J by 13 bases, with 10 bases between. Germline V CDR1 and CDR2: SEHNR, FQNEAQ (reference sequence). The CDR3 runs to 12 residues. CDR3 bases: TGTGCCAGCAGCTTAGCCAACACGCCCCAGTTCTTC. It is translated as CASSLANTPQFF.

V usage is TRBV5-1 and J usage is TRBJ1-5; D perhaps matches TRBD1 (6 bases). CDR1 is SGHRS and CDR2 is YFSETQ in the germline V gene. The CDR3 extends over 15 amino acids. V lost 0 bases and J 8 bases, leaving 15 bases between the germline ends. The CDR3 nucleotides are TGCGCCAGCAGCTTGGGAGGGACACGAGGGGAGCCCCAGCATTTT. It specifies CASSLGGTRGEPQHF. The full variable domain, in which reference TRBV5-1 and TRBJ1-5 provide the parts outside the CDR3, is KAGVTQTPRYLIKTRGQQVTLSCSPISGHRSVSWYQQTPGQGLQFLFEYFSETQRNKGNFPGRFSGRQFSNSRSEMNVSTLELGDSALYLCASSLGGTRGEPQHFGDGTRLSIL.

The chain employs TRBV5-4 and TRBJ1-2, with a weak D call TRBD1 (5 bases). The CDR3 is 14 amino acids. The V gene lost 0 bases and the J gene lost 2 bases, with 8 bases spanning the gap. Looked up from germline, CDR1 is SGHNT and CDR2 is YYREEE (reference sequence). In DNA form, the CDR3 reads TGTGCCAGCAGCTTGGTTGACAGCAACTATGGCTACACCTTC. The encoded protein is CASSLVDSNYGYTF.

The genes are TRBV5-1 and TRBJ2-5; no firm D call. V lost 2 bases and J lost 4, with 9 bases in between. This CDR3 contains 13 residues. CDR1 and CDR2 (germline): SGHRS, YFSETQ. The CDR3 DNA is TGCGCCAGCAGCTTAACGCAGACAGAGACCCAGTACTTC. As protein: CASSLTQTETQYF.

J is TRBJ2-5 and V is TRBV2; D may be TRBD2 (5 bases). Trimming cost V 4 bases and J 1 base, with 10 bases left between them. Per germline, CDR1 SNHLY and CDR2 FYNNEI. CDR3 length: 14 residues. This CDR3 reads CASSGYGIQETQYF. The CDR3 coding sequence is TGTGCCAGCAGTGGGTACGGGATCCAAGAGACCCAGTACTTC. Based on the CDR3 plus reference TRBV2 and TRBJ2-5, the full variable domain is EPEVTQTPSHQVTQMGQEVILRCVPISNHLYFYWYRQILGQKVEFLVSFYNNEISEKSEIFDDQFSVERPDGSNFTLKIRSTKLEDSAMYFCASSGYGIQETQYFGPGTRLLVL.

This clone came up once. The V and J genes are TRBV6-1 and TRBJ1-6, with 9 bases that match TRBD1. CDR3 length equals 14 residues. The germline V gene has CDR1 MNHNS and CDR2 SASEGT. V trimming: 5 bases; J trimming: 10 bases; junction bases outside the gene matches: 6. CDR3 sequence: CASSQTGGGSPLHF. The CDR3, as DNA: TGTGCCAGCAGTCAAACAGGGGGCGGGTCACCCCTCCACTTT.

In this sample, this clone turned up a few times. The chain links TRBV2 to TRBJ1-3; possible D gene TRBD1, 6 bases. CDR3 length equals 14 residues. Looked up from germline, CDR1 is SNHLY and CDR2 is FYNNEI. V lost 6 bases, J lost 8 bases, and 17 bases lay in between. Written as DNA, the CDR3 is TGTGCCAGCAGGGCAAGCCAGGGGCAGGACACCATATATTTT. Protein sequence: CASRASQGQDTIYF.

The rearrangement uses TRBV11-2 and TRBJ2-7; D gene ambiguous. The V end was cut by 8 bases, the J end by 2 bases, with 10 bases between. This CDR3 spans 12 amino acids. CDR1 and CDR2 from the germline V gene are SGHAT and FQNNGV. The CDR3 region is CASRNPPYEQYF. For the CDR3, the DNA is TGTGCCAGCCGCAATCCCCCCTACGAGCAGTACTTC. Full variable domain (outside the CDR3, taken from reference TRBV11-2 and TRBJ2-7): EAGVAQSPRYKIIEKRQSVAFWCNPISGHATLYWYQQILGQGPKLLIQFQNNGVVDDSQLPKDRFSAERLKGVDSTLKIQPAKLEDSAVYLCASRNPPYEQYFGPGTRLTVT.

V gene TRBV5-1 combines with J gene TRBJ2-6, with D perhaps TRBD2 (6 bases). Trimming took 4 bases from V and 2 from J, leaving 10 bases between them. This CDR3 spans 15 amino acids. Per germline, CDR1 SGHRS and CDR2 YFSETQ. The CDR3 is CASSPTGAGANVLTF. The CDR3 bases are TGCGCCAGCAGCCCTACGGGGGCTGGGGCCAACGTCCTGACTTTC.

This clone was seen once. This chain connects TRBV5-4 to TRBJ2-1; D might be TRBD2 (5 bases). This CDR3 contains 14 residues. The V end lost 2 bases, the J end lost 2 bases, and 8 bases lay between the germline ends. The germline V gene encodes CDR1 SGHNT and CDR2 YYREEE (reference sequence). The CDR3 spells CASSLAGTYNEQFF. The CDR3 region has the DNA TGTGCCAGCAGCTTAGCCGGGACCTACAATGAGCAGTTCTTC.